This TCR beta chain was documented in a study of OX40 agonist ivuxolimab in advanced cancers. Points from the study as a whole: Also showing low normalized T-cell clonal expansion were some of the nonresponders. The expanded peripheral T cells' antigen specificity was not determined. Partial responders treated at 0.1-3.0 mg/kg exhibited clonal expansion among the lowest measured.

V lost 1 base, J lost 0 bases, and 4 bases stayed unmatched. Germline CDR1 LNHDA, CDR2 SQIVND (reference sequence). The CDR3 length is 16 residues. The assay was immunoSEQ multiplex PCR, and TCRdb's table has in-frame clones only and misses some. In the table there are 40,000 to 55,000 clones, approximately 95% of which are singletons. With regard to this clone: Antigen unknown.

The specimen was CD4+ or CD8+ T cells sorted from blood, collected in a trial of the OX40 agonist ivuxolimab. The TCR originated in an adult with an advanced solid tumor such as melanoma, head and neck, liver or kidney cancer. The V and J genes are TRBV19 and TRBJ2-3, with 7 bases that match TRBD1. CDR3 sequence: CASSIVGQISTDTQYF. The CDR3 DNA is TGTGCCAGTAGTATAGTGGGACAGATAAGCACAGATACGCAGTATTTT.